The clone carrying this T cell receptor beta chain was counted between two and nine times. What it recognizes is unknown. The authors prepared the TCRbeta library with unique molecular identifiers. In TCRdb, the PCR reads were re-called with MiXCR into one record per CDR3 protein. The table includes some 300,000 distinct CDR3 sequences, roughly 7.8% detected once. The CDR3 is 15 amino acids. The germline V and J ends were trimmed by 7 bases and 0 bases, with 12 bases remaining between them. Germline values: CDR1 LNHNV, CDR2 YYDKDF (reference sequence). This entry is derived from a study of T-cell reconstitution after alpha-beta-depleted transplantation in children. General study points: The origin of alpha-beta T cells about two months after transplant was reportedly several hundred expanded graft clones. High day-60 TCRbeta diversity in some patients came from surviving recipient T cells and thymic progenitors. Diversity and T-cell counts at one year after transplant derived mostly from new T cells.

Sequencing used peripheral blood, obtained 360 days after TCRalphabeta/CD19-depleted stem cell transplant. This TCR came from a female patient aged 2-10 years who had a stem cell transplant for Fanconi anemia, so the T cells may come from the graft donor. The V and J genes are TRBV15 and TRBJ1-4; D unresolved. CDR3 residues: CATMDFGATNEKLFF. Here the CDR3 DNA reads TGTGCCACCATGGACTTTGGGGCAACTAATGAAAAACTGTTTTTT.